This record concerns one T cell receptor beta chain sequence. No antigen is known for it. Sequencing ends 3 residues short of the CDR3 end; the germline J gene provides the rest. The CDR3 is 13 residues long. J gave up 4 bases and V 0 bases, and 1 base lay outside the gene matches. Germline assignment: CDR1 GTSNPN and CDR2 SVGIG (reference sequence). The entry originates in a study of T cells in women clearing cervical HPV infection. Study-wide points: CIN3+ cases had significantly higher TCR repertoire richness than controls, but evenness did not differ.

Clones were read by immunoSEQ multiplex PCR, and TCRdb kept only the in-frame ones, dropping some. This table holds about 46,000 clones. The J gene is TRBJ2-5, the V gene TRBV30; 8 bases match TRBD2. The TCR comes from a woman aged 18-69 years with a cervical HPV16 infection that either progressed to CIN3+ or cleared (not recorded which). Sequencing input: blood buffy coat. This chain's CDR3 is CAWSVSGVETQYF. The DNA read from the CDR3 is TGTGCCTGGAGTGTTAGCGGGGTAGAGACC.